Given below is one T cell receptor (beta chain) in context. This clonotype occurred a few times. Its target antigen remains unknown. No per-base quality is available; no much larger clone lies one base away. To prepare the library, 5' RACE was applied. The instrument was a NextSeq 500. In the TCR library protocol, unique molecular identifiers were attached to individual cDNA molecules to correct for PCR bias and sequencing error. Sequencing covered both TCR alpha and beta chains, and within each sample the abundances of alpha and beta sequences were tightly co-correlated. Concerning the study's data processing: V gene, J gene and CDR3 annotation of TCR sequences was performed with Decombinator V4. TCRs were defined as expanded if a significant change between any two time points was detected under a Poisson model with p below 0.0001. TCR abundances were normalised to the total number of TCRs sequenced in each sample and reported as counts per million. TRAV1-2 paired with TRAJ12, TRAJ20 or TRAJ33 defined MAIT TCRs, while TRAV10 paired with TRAJ18 defined iNKT TCRs. VDJdb, accessed 1 November 2021, was searched for CMV, EBV and SARS-CoV-2 annotated TCRs, with TCRs annotated for multiple antigens excluded. TCRdb reran the public reads through fastp at Q25 and MiXCR, keeping productive beta chains. CDR3 protein sequences are deduplicated, and each keeps its most common genes and DNA. V and J calls and clone size were set by TCRdb, not the authors. This sample lists approximately 120,000 distinct CDR3 sequences; 15% were detected once. The ten biggest clones cover about a fifth of the sample.

The data are from a study of early T cells in non-severe SARS-CoV-2 infection (dated by TCRdb to the early 2020s). Describing the broader study: Because TCR sequencing was done on bulk RNA from unsorted whole blood, the alpha and beta chains could not be paired. Paper-wide results and their limitations: VDJdb matching was skewed toward anti-spike CD8 responses and likely underestimated virus-specific expansions, missing private and CD4 specificities.

The study was a case-control design nested within a healthcare worker cohort in London, UK, with weekly nasopharyngeal swab PCR tests and blood sampling. Healthcare workers were recruited during the week of the UK lockdown, between 23 and 31 March 2020, and followed weekly for up to roughly 15 weeks. CDR1 is given as SQVTM and CDR2 as ANQGSEA, both from the germline V gene. The V end loses 5 bases and the J end loses 1 base, and a stretch of 14 bases separates them. The CDR3 numbers 15 residues from cysteine through phenylalanine. Only the CDR3 part of the read is kept: 45 bases, read in frame from the first base.

Input material: whole blood. The sequence derives from an adult who was a healthcare worker with PCR-confirmed SARS-CoV-2 infection or an uninfected control (not recorded which). This sequence uses TRBV29-1 and TRBJ2-2, with the D gene not confidently named. CDR3 loop: CSVFDGRKNTGELFF. The sequenced DNA is TGCAGCGTTTTCGACGGACGGAAGAACACCGGGGAGCTGTTTTTT.